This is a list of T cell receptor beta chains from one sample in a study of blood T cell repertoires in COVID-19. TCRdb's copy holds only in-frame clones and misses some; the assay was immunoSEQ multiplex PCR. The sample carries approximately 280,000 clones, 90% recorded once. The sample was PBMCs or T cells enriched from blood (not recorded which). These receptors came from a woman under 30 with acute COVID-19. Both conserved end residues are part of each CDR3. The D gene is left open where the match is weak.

TGTGCCAGCAGCTTAGGTCAGGGGGTAGGGGAGCAGTACTTC,CASSLGQGVGEQYF,TRBJ2-7,TRBV7-9,TRBD1
TGTGCCAGCAGTTTCCCCCACTGGAGGGGTCGATCCTACGAGCAGTACTTC,CASSFPHWRGRSYEQYF,TRBJ2-7,TRBV28,NA
TGTGCCAGCAGCCCCGGGGGGCAATGGAATAATTCACCCCTCCACTTT,CASSPGGQWNNSPLHF,TRBJ1-6,TRBV7-8,NA
TGTGCCAGCAGTGGTTTTCTCGGACAGGGATATGAAAAACTGTTTTTT,CASSGFLGQGYEKLFF,TRBJ1-4,TRBV6-4,TRBD1
TGTGCCAGCACCCCCGGGACAGGGGAAATCGAGCAGTACTTC,CASTPGTGEIEQYF,TRBJ2-7,TRBV7-9,TRBD1
TGCGCCAGCAGCACCCGGACAGGGGCCAATGAAAAACTGTTTTTT,CASSTRTGANEKLFF,TRBJ1-4,TRBV5-1,TRBD1
TGCGCCAGCAGCTTGGGGGCGGGTTACGAGCAGTACTTC,CASSLGAGYEQYF,TRBJ2-7,TRBV5-1,NA
TGCAGCGTCCGGGACAGGGTAGGTGAAGCTTTCTTT,CSVRDRVGEAFF,TRBJ1-1,TRBV29-1,TRBD1
TGTGCCAGCAGCTCACGGACAGGGTGGGACACTGAAGCTTTCTTT,CASSSRTGWDTEAFF,TRBJ1-1,TRBV7-8,TRBD1
TGTGCCAGCAGCCAAGGACGAGGGAATGAGCAGTTCTTC,CASSQGRGNEQFF,TRBJ2-1,TRBV7-2,NA
TGCGCCAGCAGCCCGAGACCCCGGGATGGAAACACCATATATTTT,CASSPRPRDGNTIYF,TRBJ1-3,TRBV5-1,NA
TGCGCCAGCAGCCAACCACAGGGACAGGGGATGGTTGGCTACACCTTC,CASSQPQGQGMVGYTF,TRBJ1-2,TRBV4-1,TRBD1
TGTGCCAGCAGCTTATTGACGGGTAATCAGCCCCAGCATTTT,CASSLLTGNQPQHF,TRBJ1-5,TRBV7-2,NA
TGTGCCAGCGACCAAGGGGCCCTCCCGGGCGACACAGATACGCAGTATTTT,CASDQGALPGDTDTQYF,TRBJ2-3,TRBV13,NA
TGTGCCAGCAGCCCCCTAGGACTAGCCTCTGGGGCCAACGTCCTGACTTTC,CASSPLGLASGANVLTF,TRBJ2-6,TRBV7-8,TRBD2